This T cell receptor (beta chain) was identified during a study of neurological immune-mediated disorders. In TCRdb, the 5' RACE reads were re-called with MiXCR into one record per CDR3 protein. Among 100,000 or so distinct CDR3 sequences listed, under 15% were seen once. Trimming took 5 bases from V and 12 from J, leaving 22 bases between them. The CDR3 is 15 residues long. Germline V gene sequence: CDR1 MDHEN, CDR2 SYDVKM. The time point denotes: longitudinal time-point 2. Sequencing used PBMCs. The chain is built from TRBV28 and TRBJ1-4; D gene unclear. This receptor was obtained from a female donor with HTLV-1-associated myelopathy (HAM/TSP). DNA of the CDR3: TGTGCCAGCAGTCCCCCAGGACGATCGCTGCTGGAACTGTTTTTT. It specifies CASSPPGRSLLELFF. The full variable domain, rest sourced from reference TRBV28 and TRBJ1-4, is DVKVTQSSRYLVKRTGEKVFLECVQDMDHENMFWYRQDPGLGLRLIYFSYDVKMKEKGDIPEGYSVSREKKERFSLILESASTNQTSMYLCASSPPGRSLLELFFGSGTQLSVL.